This entry features one TCR beta chain sequence. Its antigen remains unknown. The V segment lost 5 bases and the J segment 2 bases; nucleotides outside the gene matches: 27. Germline loops: CDR1 MNHEY, CDR2 SVGEGT. The length of the CDR3 is 23 residues. This sample stems from a study of blood T cells in healthy people across ages. Study-level results: A strong correlation was found between TCR beta diversity and the percentage of naive T cells.

PCR was performed a second time for roughly 7 to 11 cycles using a sample-barcoded 5' primer and a J-beta primer mix. TCRdb fed the 5' RACE reads into MiXCR, producing one record per CDR3 protein. The table has approximately 800,000 distinct CDR3 sequences, about 61% seen once. Material: blood. This rearrangement joins TRBV6-2 or TRBV6-3 to TRBJ2-6; the match to TRBD2 covers 7 bases. The receptor comes from a man in his forties or fifties in good health. The CDR3 protein is CASSHPDGGSSARPNPGANVLTF. The CDR3 DNA is TGTGCCAGCAGTCACCCAGACGGGGGGTCGTCGGCGCGCCCTAACCCTGGGGCCAACGTCCTGACTTTC.